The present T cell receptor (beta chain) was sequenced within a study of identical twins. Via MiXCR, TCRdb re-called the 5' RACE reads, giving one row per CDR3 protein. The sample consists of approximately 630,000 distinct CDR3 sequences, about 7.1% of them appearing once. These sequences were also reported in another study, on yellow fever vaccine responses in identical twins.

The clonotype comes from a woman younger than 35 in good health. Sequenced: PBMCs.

The CDR3 protein is CASSHTGVNEQFF. The CDR3 DNA follows: TGTGCCAGCAGCCATACCGGGGTCAATGAGCAGTTCTTC. The chain employs TRBV3-1 and TRBJ2-1, with a tentative D call TRBD2 (5 bases). Germline CDR1 is LGHDT and CDR2 is YNNKEL (reference sequence). V was trimmed by 3 bases and J by 6 bases, leaving 9 bases between them. The CDR3 loop spans 13 amino acids.